This T cell receptor beta chain was retrieved from a study of T cells in Graves' hyperthyroidism and ophthalmopathy. Across the study: Any treatment followed the collection of peripheral blood at initial diagnosis.

The CDR3 regions of TCR beta were amplified from RNA transcripts. A set of HTBI primers served as the primers for a first-round RT-PCR of the TCR CDR3. One entry per CDR3 protein, called by TCRdb with MiXCR from the multiplex PCR reads. This sample carries about 250,000 distinct CDR3 sequences, about 20% of them seen once, and the ten largest clones take around 64%. A few counts support this clonotype. The CDR3 extends over 17 amino acids. Trimming at V came to 8 bases and at J to 2 bases, leaving 12 bases not matched to a gene. CDR1 and CDR2 (germline): MNHEY, SMNVEV (reference sequence). The chain uses TRBV27 and TRBJ2-2, with 9 bases that match TRBD1. Sequences were obtained from blood. The receptor was isolated from a man aged 30 to 45 with Graves' ophthalmopathy. As DNA, the CDR3 is TGTGCCAGCTCAACACACGGGGACAGGGCTAACACCGGGGAGCTGTTTTTT. Amino acid sequence: CASSTHGDRANTGELFF.